This T cell receptor beta chain derives from a study of cytomegalovirus exposure and HLA in healthy donors. The CDR3 is 14 amino acids. Trimming took 0 bases from V and 2 from J, leaving 9 bases between them. CDR1 and CDR2 (germline): SGHNT, YYREEE (reference sequence). Sequenced by immunoSEQ multiplex PCR; TCRdb stores in-frame clones only, minus some. Of roughly 49,000 clones listed, around 94% were seen once; the top ten hold around 8%. Study-wide points: The study put 150 or so TCR beta chains on its list as cytomegalovirus-associated.

Worth noting for this clone: Its antigen is unknown.

The chain couples TRBV5-4 to TRBJ2-7; D may be TRBD1 (6 bases). The TCR comes from a woman between 18 and 30 years old in good health and CMV-seropositive. Sequenced: PBMCs. This chain's CDR3 is CASSLAGVPYEQYF. The CDR3 nucleotides read TGTGCCAGCAGCTTGGCAGGGGTACCCTACGAGCAGTACTTC.